The rows below give T cell receptor beta chains drawn from one sample of a study of technical replicates of blood from a few donors. The protocol was immunoSEQ multiplex PCR, while the TCRdb copy is restricted to in-frame clones and leaves out a portion. The table includes 65,000 to 85,000 clones, about nine tenths detected once. Sequences were obtained from T cells isolated from PBMCs. The origin of the receptors is a human donor in good health. Each CDR3 is given with its conserved first and last residue. The order of the fields is clone size, D gene, V gene, J gene, CDR3 protein, CDR3 DNA. A D gene is named only where the DNA matches it firmly. Only part of the rows carry a size: once, few, many, or a class if the clone is expanded.

clone_size: -; d_call: -; v_call: TRBV5-6; j_call: TRBJ1-2; cdr3_aa: CASSFGPGFYGYTF; cdr3_nt: TGTGCCAGCAGCTTTGGACCAGGGTTCTATGGCTACACCTTC
clone_size: -; d_call: -; v_call: TRBV7-8; j_call: TRBJ1-5; cdr3_aa: CASSPDRNQPQHF; cdr3_nt: TGTGCCAGCAGCCCGGACAGAAACCAGCCCCAGCATTTT
clone_size: few; d_call: -; v_call: TRBV4-1; j_call: TRBJ2-1; cdr3_aa: CASSQSQGLDNEQFF; cdr3_nt: TGCGCCAGCAGCCAGTCTCAGGGGCTCGACAATGAGCAGTTCTTC
clone_size: -; d_call: -; v_call: TRBV9; j_call: TRBJ2-7; cdr3_aa: CASSPQVGSPYEQYF; cdr3_nt: TGTGCCAGCAGCCCTCAGGTGGGCTCTCCCTACGAGCAGTACTTC
clone_size: -; d_call: -; v_call: TRBV21-1; j_call: TRBJ2-7; cdr3_aa: CASSNDRDCKTYEQYF; cdr3_nt: TGTGCCAGCAGCAATGACCGGGACTGTAAGACCTACGAGCAGTACTTC
clone_size: -; d_call: -; v_call: TRBV27; j_call: TRBJ2-2; cdr3_aa: CASSFVHSVTGELFF; cdr3_nt: TGTGCCAGCAGTTTCGTGCACAGTGTTACCGGGGAGCTGTTTTTT
clone_size: -; d_call: TRBD2; v_call: TRBV18; j_call: TRBJ2-1; cdr3_aa: CASSPGTKREQFF; cdr3_nt: TGTGCCAGCTCACCAGGGACTAAACGTGAGCAGTTCTTC
clone_size: once; d_call: -; v_call: TRBV27; j_call: TRBJ2-1; cdr3_aa: CASSFGLNNEQFF; cdr3_nt: TGTGCCAGCAGTTTCGGACTAAACAATGAGCAGTTCTTC
clone_size: -; d_call: TRBD1; v_call: TRBV11-3; j_call: TRBJ1-6; cdr3_aa: CASSPGTANSPLHF; cdr3_nt: TGTGCCAGCAGCCCCGGGACAGCCAATTCACCCCTCCACTTT
clone_size: -; d_call: -; v_call: TRBV13; j_call: TRBJ2-7; cdr3_aa: CASSLGVGRSPNYEQYF; cdr3_nt: TGTGCCAGCAGCTTAGGCGTCGGCAGGTCGCCAAACTACGAGCAGTACTTC
clone_size: once; d_call: -; v_call: TRBV2; j_call: TRBJ2-1; cdr3_aa: CASSEEGAYNEQFF; cdr3_nt: TGTGCCAGCAGTGAGGAGGGGGCGTACAATGAGCAGTTCTTC
clone_size: -; d_call: -; v_call: TRBV5-1; j_call: TRBJ2-4; cdr3_aa: CASGLQGQENIQYF; cdr3_nt: TGCGCCAGCGGATTACAGGGTCAAGAAAACATTCAGTACTTC
clone_size: -; d_call: TRBD1; v_call: TRBV2; j_call: TRBJ1-2; cdr3_aa: CASSEGQGAIYGYTF; cdr3_nt: TGTGCCAGCAGTGAAGGACAGGGGGCTATCTATGGCTACACCTTC
clone_size: once; d_call: TRBD1; v_call: TRBV10-1; j_call: TRBJ1-2; cdr3_aa: CASSDTGGRGGYTF; cdr3_nt: TGCGCCAGCAGTGATACAGGGGGGCGCGGTGGCTACACCTTC
clone_size: -; d_call: -; v_call: TRBV9; j_call: TRBJ2-1; cdr3_aa: CASSARGSSYNEQFF; cdr3_nt: TGTGCCAGCAGCGCTCGGGGAAGCTCCTACAATGAGCAGTTCTTC
clone_size: once; d_call: -; v_call: TRBV9; j_call: TRBJ2-7; cdr3_aa: CASSVSGVGEQYF; cdr3_nt: TGTGCCAGCAGCGTATCGGGGGTCGGGGAGCAGTACTTC
clone_size: -; d_call: -; v_call: TRBV6-1; j_call: TRBJ2-6; cdr3_aa: CASSASGANVLTF; cdr3_nt: TGTGCCAGCAGTGCGTCTGGGGCCAACGTCCTGACTTTC
clone_size: -; d_call: -; v_call: TRBV4-1; j_call: TRBJ1-1; cdr3_aa: CASSLGPITGRGTEAFF; cdr3_nt: TGCGCCAGCAGCCTTGGACCCATCACCGGGCGGGGCACTGAAGCTTTCTTT
clone_size: -; d_call: -; v_call: TRBV9; j_call: TRBJ2-2; cdr3_aa: CASSVVSGTGELFF; cdr3_nt: TGTGCCAGCAGCGTTGTTAGCGGCACCGGGGAGCTGTTTTTT
clone_size: -; d_call: -; v_call: TRBV27; j_call: TRBJ2-7; cdr3_aa: CASSFNPGENYEQYF; cdr3_nt: TGTGCCAGCAGTTTTAACCCCGGGGAGAACTACGAGCAGTACTTC
clone_size: -; d_call: TRBD1; v_call: TRBV27; j_call: TRBJ2-5; cdr3_aa: CASSTLAFHRGKLESQETQYF; cdr3_nt: TGTGCCAGCAGTACCCTCGCATTCCACAGGGGTAAATTGGAATCACAAGAGACCCAGTACTTC
clone_size: -; d_call: -; v_call: TRBV6-1; j_call: TRBJ2-7; cdr3_aa: CASSEMVGSYNEQYF; cdr3_nt: TGTGCCAGCAGTGAAATGGTCGGGAGCTACAACGAGCAGTACTTC
clone_size: -; d_call: TRBD1; v_call: TRBV5-1; j_call: TRBJ1-3; cdr3_aa: CASSLGTTGSGNTIYF; cdr3_nt: TGCGCCAGCAGCTTGGGTACGACAGGGAGTGGAAACACCATATATTTT
clone_size: -; d_call: TRBD2; v_call: TRBV27; j_call: TRBJ2-3; cdr3_aa: CASSSRDYTDTQYF; cdr3_nt: TGTGCCAGCAGTTCAAGGGACTACACAGATACGCAGTATTTT
clone_size: -; d_call: -; v_call: TRBV19; j_call: TRBJ1-5; cdr3_aa: CASSILTTSNQPQHF; cdr3_nt: TGTGCCAGTAGTATCCTGACTACCAGCAATCAGCCCCAGCATTTT
clone_size: few; d_call: -; v_call: TRBV10-1; j_call: TRBJ1-1; cdr3_aa: CASLRTPRHTEAFF; cdr3_nt: TGCGCCAGCTTGCGGACACCTCGGCACACTGAAGCTTTCTTT
clone_size: -; d_call: -; v_call: TRBV6-1; j_call: TRBJ1-4; cdr3_aa: CASSEIEGSANEKLFF; cdr3_nt: TGTGCCAGCAGTGAAATAGAGGGCAGCGCCAATGAAAAACTGTTTTTT
clone_size: -; d_call: -; v_call: TRBV30; j_call: TRBJ2-1; cdr3_aa: CAWTGVSYNEQFF; cdr3_nt: TGTGCCTGGACCGGGGTGTCCTACAATGAGCAGTTCTTC
clone_size: -; d_call: -; v_call: TRBV28; j_call: TRBJ2-3; cdr3_aa: CASSLSLDRYTQYF; cdr3_nt: TGTGCCAGCAGTTTAAGTCTCGATAGATATACGCAGTATTTT
clone_size: -; d_call: TRBD1; v_call: TRBV2; j_call: TRBJ1-2; cdr3_aa: CAGQGADGGYTF; cdr3_nt: TGTGCCGGACAGGGGGCTGACGGTGGCTACACCTTC
clone_size: -; d_call: -; v_call: TRBV28; j_call: TRBJ2-7; cdr3_aa: CASSFRAAFYEQYF; cdr3_nt: TGTGCCAGCAGTTTCAGGGCCGCATTCTACGAGCAGTACTTC
clone_size: -; d_call: TRBD1; v_call: TRBV27; j_call: TRBJ2-7; cdr3_aa: CASGQGSYEQYF; cdr3_nt: TGTGCCAGCGGACAGGGCTCCTACGAGCAGTACTTC
clone_size: -; d_call: -; v_call: TRBV11-2; j_call: TRBJ2-3; cdr3_aa: CASSLELLYADTQYF; cdr3_nt: TGTGCCAGCAGCTTAGAGCTACTATACGCAGATACGCAGTATTTT
clone_size: -; d_call: TRBD2; v_call: TRBV5-1; j_call: TRBJ2-5; cdr3_aa: CASSLGGLGRAEETQYF; cdr3_nt: TGCGCCAGCAGCTTGGGAGGTCTCGGGAGGGCCGAAGAGACCCAGTACTTC
clone_size: -; d_call: -; v_call: TRBV29-1; j_call: TRBJ2-5; cdr3_aa: CSVGQSETQYF; cdr3_nt: TGCAGCGTTGGCCAGTCGGAGACCCAGTACTTC
clone_size: -; d_call: -; v_call: TRBV10-3; j_call: TRBJ1-1; cdr3_aa: CAISESGGLTEAFF; cdr3_nt: TGTGCCATCAGTGAGTCTGGGGGACTAACTGAAGCTTTCTTT
clone_size: -; d_call: TRBD1; v_call: TRBV13; j_call: TRBJ2-2; cdr3_aa: CASSLLDRGIENTGELFF; cdr3_nt: TGTGCCAGCAGCTTATTGGACAGGGGGATTGAGAACACCGGGGAGCTGTTTTTT
clone_size: -; d_call: TRBD2; v_call: TRBV6-1; j_call: TRBJ2-7; cdr3_aa: CASSEGLSSSYEQYF; cdr3_nt: TGTGCCAGCAGTGAGGGACTATCGAGCTCCTACGAGCAGTACTTC
clone_size: -; d_call: TRBD1; v_call: TRBV19; j_call: TRBJ1-2; cdr3_aa: CASSGRPGGVDTF; cdr3_nt: TGTGCCAGTAGCGGACGCCCAGGGGGAGTCGACACCTTC
clone_size: -; d_call: -; v_call: TRBV7-9; j_call: TRBJ1-1; cdr3_aa: CASRPMGEGTEAFF; cdr3_nt: TGTGCCAGCAGACCCATGGGGGAGGGAACTGAAGCTTTCTTT
clone_size: -; d_call: TRBD2; v_call: TRBV14; j_call: TRBJ2-7; cdr3_aa: CASSLSPILAGLLVEQYF; cdr3_nt: TGTGCCAGCAGCTTAAGCCCAATACTAGCGGGATTATTGGTCGAGCAGTACTTC
clone_size: -; d_call: -; v_call: TRBV7-6; j_call: TRBJ2-2; cdr3_aa: CASKEVGDTGELFF; cdr3_nt: TGTGCCAGTAAGGAGGTTGGGGACACCGGGGAGCTGTTTTTT
clone_size: -; d_call: -; v_call: TRBV5-1; j_call: TRBJ1-2; cdr3_aa: CASSTTAFDSYGYTF; cdr3_nt: TGCGCCAGCAGCACCACCGCCTTTGACAGCTATGGCTACACCTTC
clone_size: -; d_call: TRBD2; v_call: TRBV5-1; j_call: TRBJ2-2; cdr3_aa: CASSSGLAQNTGELFF; cdr3_nt: TGCGCCAGCAGCTCTGGACTAGCGCAGAACACCGGGGAGCTGTTTTTT
clone_size: -; d_call: -; v_call: TRBV29-1; j_call: TRBJ2-7; cdr3_aa: CSVFAGYEQYF; cdr3_nt: TGCAGCGTTTTTGCCGGCTACGAGCAGTACTTC
clone_size: -; d_call: TRBD2; v_call: TRBV19; j_call: TRBJ2-1; cdr3_aa: CASSLELAGFGNEQFF; cdr3_nt: TGTGCCAGTAGCCTAGAACTAGCGGGATTTGGAAATGAGCAGTTCTTC
clone_size: -; d_call: TRBD1; v_call: TRBV19; j_call: TRBJ2-7; cdr3_aa: CASSTGQGGYEQYF; cdr3_nt: TGTGCCAGTAGTACGGGACAGGGTGGGTACGAGCAGTACTTC